This T cell receptor (beta chain) was retrieved from a study of PD-1 blockade in classical Hodgkin lymphoma. Time point here: newly diagnosed, previously untreated cHL patient sample. Negative magnetic selection isolated CD4+ T cells from thawed PBMCs. As a comparison, the study used PBMCs from newly diagnosed, untreated classical Hodgkin lymphoma. Study results and limitations: Whatever underlies the repertoire differences (possibly disease activity or prior therapy) remains undefined. As was reported, newly diagnosed patients showed lower baseline TCR diversity than healthy donors did.

In its sample, this clone was seen once. Its target is unknown. Some clones are missing from TCRdb's copy, which holds only in-frame ones; the method was immunoSEQ multiplex PCR. This table holds about 32,000 clones, 88% found once. Trimming took off 3 bases at V and 4 bases at J, with 18 bases between the two ends. Germline CDR1 and CDR2: SGHAT and FQNNGV. The CDR3 has 16 residues. The chain is built from TRBV11-2 and TRBJ2-5; D possibly uses TRBD1 or TRBD2 (5 bases each). The sequenced sample consisted of CD4+ T cells from blood. The source is a human donor with classical Hodgkin lymphoma. This CDR3 is CASSLDPGASRETQYF. The CDR3, as DNA: TGTGCCAGCAGCTTGGATCCCGGGGCTTCGAGAGAGACCCAGTACTTC.